One and the same sample provided the 3 T cell receptor beta chains below, sequenced in a study of identical twins. TCRdb independently ran MiXCR on the 5' RACE reads; one entry per CDR3 protein. Of roughly 190,000 distinct CDR3 sequences listed, approximately 16% are singletons. The sample was also reused in another study, on T cells expressing NK-cell markers.

Sequenced material: CD8+ T cells sorted from blood. Receptors originate from a woman aged 18-29 years in good health.

The chain is built from TRBV7-2 and TRBJ2-1; 7 positions agree with TRBD1. Germline loops: CDR1 SGHTA, CDR2 FQGNSA. This CDR3 spans 15 amino acids. V was clipped by 2 bases and J by 3 bases; unmatched bases: 4. CDR3 nucleotides: TGTGCCAGCAGCTTAACGAGGGGGCACTACAATGAGCAGTTCTTC. Its translation: CASSLTRGHYNEQFF.

J is TRBJ2-1 and V is TRBV9; D ambiguous. Deletions cut 3 bases from V and 0 bases from J, with 13 bases between. The CDR3 sequence is 16 residues long. CDR1 is SGDLS and CDR2 is YYNGEE in the germline V gene. The CDR3 loop is CASSGGMVSSYNEQFF. DNA of the CDR3: TGTGCCAGCAGCGGGGGAATGGTGAGCTCCTACAATGAGCAGTTCTTC.

For the CDR3, the DNA is TGCGCCAGCAGCTTGGCTGGACAGGGGAGGGAATACGAGCAGTACTTC. Its protein is CASSLAGQGREYEQYF. The chain joins TRBV5-1 to TRBJ2-7, with TRBD1 matching over 9 bases. The germline gives CDR1 SGHRS, CDR2 YFSETQ. The CDR3 spans 16 residues. V shed 0 bases, J shed 4 bases, and the junction held 8 bases outside the gene matches.